These 20 T cell receptor beta chains share one sample of origin, sequenced in a study of beta chain features in type 1 diabetes. Study results and caveats: Among patients with Type 1 diabetes, TCRB CDR3s were moderately but significantly shorter in every one of the four CD4+ subsets.

Expressed TCRB transcripts were sequenced after all isolated RNA was converted to cDNA. Sequenced by immunoSEQ multiplex PCR; TCRdb stores in-frame clones only, minus some. Among 600,000 or so clones, around an eighth were seen once, and the ten largest hold around 0.12%. No cognate antigen is known for these TCRs. Specimen: naive CD4+ T cells from blood. These receptors were collected from a man aged 25 to 40 with type 1 diabetes.

In its sample, this clone was seen a few times. Other DNA sequences in the same sample also yield this CDR3. J is TRBJ2-5 and V is TRBV28; unclear D gene. This CDR3 has 11 residues. The V gene lost 6 bases and the J gene lost 2 bases, with 4 bases spanning the gap. Germline assignment: CDR1 MDHEN and CDR2 SYDVKM. Written as DNA, the CDR3 is TGTGCCAGCAGCGGACAAGAGACCCAGTACTTC. Encoded protein: CASSGQETQYF.

The chain links TRBV29-1 to TRBJ1-2; 9 nucleotides match TRBD1. This CDR3 contains 14 residues. Germline assignment: CDR1 SQVTM and CDR2 ANQGSEA. The J segment lost 4 bases and the V segment lost 2 bases, leaving 5 bases of the junction unmatched. CDR3 in amino acids: CSVEYGQGSYGYTF. The CDR3 bases are TGCAGCGTTGAATATGGACAGGGGAGCTATGGCTACACCTTC.

This clone came up a few times. At the DNA level, this CDR3 is encoded by other sequences in the same sample as well. The rearrangement joins TRBV6-5 to TRBJ1-2; D perhaps matches TRBD1 (6 bases). V shed 2 bases and J shed 2 bases, with 6 bases lying between them. The CDR3 extends over 13 amino acids. Germline loops: CDR1 MNHEY, CDR2 SVGAGI. The CDR3 DNA is TGTGCCAGCAGTTACCAGGGGAACTATGGCTACACCTTC. This translates into CASSYQGNYGYTF.

The chain is built from TRBV11-2 and TRBJ2-7, with no clear D. The germline V gene has CDR1 SGHAT and CDR2 FQNNGV. Trimming took 5 bases from V and 5 from J, leaving 13 bases between them. The CDR3 totals 13 residues. The CDR3 protein is CASSPHDRDEQYF. CDR3 nucleotides: TGTGCCAGCAGCCCTCATGATCGAGACGAGCAGTACTTC.

This clone was seen more than once but under ten times. This sequence joins TRBV2 and TRBJ2-3; TRBD1 matches at 10 bases. The CDR3 has 14 amino acids. CDR1 SNHLY and CDR2 FYNNEI come from the germline V gene. V gave up 6 bases and J gave up 4 bases; unmatched junction bases: 4. CDR3 protein: CASRPGQGPDTQYF. Written as DNA, the CDR3 is TGTGCCAGCAGACCGGGACAGGGGCCAGATACGCAGTATTTT.

This clone was found a few times. The V call is TRBV11-3, the J call TRBJ1-2; weak D call: TRBD1 (5 bases). Trimming shortened V by 0 bases and J by 13 bases, and 12 bases separated the two germline ends. There are 12 residues in the CDR3. Looked up from germline, CDR1 is SGHNT and CDR2 is YENEEA. This chain's CDR3 is CASSLDRDRLTF. For the CDR3, the DNA is TGTGCCAGCAGCTTAGATCGGGACCGACTCACCTTC. The variable domain in full, completed from reference TRBV11-3 and TRBJ1-2, reads EAGVVQSPRYKIIEKKQPVAFWCNPISGHNTLYWYLQNLGQGPELLIRYENEEAVDDSQLPKDRFSAERLKGVDSTLKIQPAELGDSAVYLCASSLDRDRLTFGSGTRLTVV.

This clone was recorded a few times. The rearrangement joins TRBV7-6 to TRBJ2-7; 9 positions agree with TRBD1. The trim removed 6 bases at V and 4 bases at J, leaving 7 bases unmatched. The CDR3 is made up of 14 amino acids. Germline-derived CDR1 and CDR2 are SGHVS and FNYEAQ. The CDR3 is CASSQGQGTYEQYF. CDR3 nucleotide sequence: TGTGCCAGCAGTCAGGGACAGGGCACGTACGAGCAGTACTTC.

J is TRBJ1-1 and V is TRBV5-1, with a possible D match to TRBD1 (6 bases). The V gene lost 4 bases and the J gene lost 0 bases, with 10 bases spanning the gap. Germline V gives CDR1 SGHRS, CDR2 YFSETQ. The CDR3 runs 14 residues. CDR3 region: CASSEQGMNTEAFF. Written as DNA, the CDR3 is TGCGCCAGCAGCGAACAGGGTATGAACACTGAAGCTTTCTTT.

A few counts support this clone. Within the sample, other DNA sequences also encode this same CDR3. This chain uses TRBV7-9 with TRBJ2-2; D ambiguous. Germline-derived CDR1 and CDR2 are SEHNR and FQNEAQ (reference sequence). Between the trimmed V and J ends, which lost 5 bases and 3 bases, there was a span of 4 bases. This CDR3 region has 12 residues. As DNA, the CDR3 is TGTGCCAGCAGCAGGGACACCGGGGAGCTGTTTTTT. Protein: CASSRDTGELFF.

This clone was seen a handful of times. V is TRBV5-6 and J is TRBJ2-3; unclear D gene. This CDR3 spans 12 amino acids. Trimming stripped 1 base from V and 4 bases from J, with 4 bases between. Germline lookup yields CDR1 SGHDT and CDR2 YYEEEE. CDR3 sequence: CASSLTADTQYF. The CDR3 nucleotides read TGTGCCAGCAGCTTGACAGCAGATACGCAGTATTTT. The full variable domain, its missing parts supplied by reference TRBV5-6 and TRBJ2-3, is DAGVTQSPTHLIKTRGQQVTLRCSPKSGHDTVSWYQQALGQGPQFIFQYYEEEERQRGNFPDRFSGHQFPNYSSELNVNALLLGDSALYLCASSLTADTQYFGPGTRLTVL.

The gene calls are TRBV6-1 and TRBJ1-4; 10 nucleotides agree with TRBD1. Germline V gene data show CDR1 as MNHNS and CDR2 as SASEGT. V gave up 3 bases and J gave up 7 bases; unmatched junction bases: 5. The CDR3 contains 15 residues. CDR3 nucleotide sequence: TGTGCCAGCAGTGATACCGGGACAGGGGTTGAAAAACTGTTTTTT. Translation gives CASSDTGTGVEKLFF.

The V gene is TRBV4-3, the J gene TRBJ2-7, with TRBD1 matching 8 bases. From germline, CDR1 is LGHNA and CDR2 YSLEER. The CDR3 loop spans 14 amino acids. Trimming removed 3 bases from V and 3 bases from J; junction bases left unmatched: 4. CDR3 protein: CASSQGQVGYEQYF. The DNA for the CDR3 is TGCGCCAGCAGCCAGGGACAGGTGGGCTACGAGCAGTACTTC.

The chain carries TRBV7-9 and TRBJ2-1, with D perhaps TRBD2 (5 bases). From germline, CDR1 is SEHNR and CDR2 FQNEAQ (reference sequence). The CDR3 covers 13 residues. The V and J ends lost 6 bases and 5 bases respectively, with 11 bases between them. CDR3 residues: CASSLTGNNEQFF. Written as DNA, the CDR3 is TGTGCCAGCAGTCTCACGGGGAACAATGAGCAGTTCTTC.

The V gene is TRBV29-1, the J gene TRBJ2-1; 8 bases are a match to TRBD2. The CDR3 is made up of 14 amino acids. Germline CDR1 and CDR2: SQVTM and ANQGSEA. V was pared by 7 bases and J by 7 bases, with 12 bases of the junction left unmatched. CDR3 in amino acids: CSAGGLWRGNEQFF. DNA for the CDR3: TGCAGCGCGGGAGGGCTTTGGAGGGGGAATGAGCAGTTCTTC.

The chain combines TRBV2 with TRBJ1-2; D might be TRBD1 (6 bases). Per the germline V gene, CDR1 is SNHLY and CDR2 is FYNNEI. This CDR3 has 13 residues. Trimming left V 2 bases short and J 8 bases short, with 12 bases between. The CDR3 sequence: CASSEMQGSGYTF. In DNA form, the CDR3 reads TGTGCCAGCAGTGAAATGCAGGGGTCCGGCTACACCTTC.

This clone was counted only a few times. The V gene is TRBV7-9, the J gene TRBJ1-2; D is unresolved. CDR1 SEHNR and CDR2 FQNEAQ come from the germline V gene (reference sequence). The CDR3 runs 12 residues. V was clipped by 2 bases and J by 9 bases, with 10 bases between them. CDR3 coding DNA: TGTGCCAGCAGCTTACACGACTTTAGCTACACCTTC. Translated, it gives CASSLHDFSYTF.

In this sample, this clone turned up a few times. The V call is TRBV29-1, the J call TRBJ1-5; 8 bases are shared with TRBD1. This CDR3 contains 16 residues. From germline, CDR1 is SQVTM and CDR2 ANQGSEA. After removal of 2 bases from V and 2 bases from J, the junction contained 8 bases not matched to a gene. Here the CDR3 DNA reads TGCAGCGTTGAAAATCGGACAGGGAGCGGCAATCAGCCCCAGCATTTT. Translated, it gives CSVENRTGSGNQPQHF.

This clone was seen a few times. The chain uses TRBV7-9 and TRBJ2-1, with 7 positions matching TRBD2. V trimming: 0 bases; J trimming: 11 bases; junction bases outside the gene matches: 4. This CDR3 region has 13 residues. Germline V lookup: CDR1 SEHNR, CDR2 FQNEAQ (reference sequence). The CDR3 protein is CASSLANGGKQFF. The CDR3, as DNA: TGTGCCAGCAGCTTAGCAAACGGGGGGAAGCAGTTCTTC.

V usage is TRBV7-9 and J usage is TRBJ1-3; 7 nucleotides align to TRBD1. CDR1 is SEHNR and CDR2 is FQNEAQ in the germline V gene (reference sequence). There are 16 residues in the CDR3. The V and J ends lost 1 base and 0 bases, in that order; junction bases with no gene match: 3. The CDR3 loop reads CASSLVWDSSGNTIYF. CDR3 bases: TGTGCCAGCAGCTTAGTATGGGACAGCTCTGGAAACACCATATATTTT.

This clone was observed a few times. This sequence joins TRBV30 and TRBJ1-3, with D unresolved. The CDR3 runs 12 residues. V was trimmed by 8 bases and J by 0 bases, leaving 8 bases between them. The V gene's germline CDR1 is GTSNPN and CDR2 SVGIG (reference sequence). CDR3 in DNA: TGTGCCATGTCCCTCTCTGGAAACACCATATATTTT. Translating it yields CAMSLSGNTIYF. The whole variable domain, filled in from reference TRBV30 and TRBJ1-3, reads SQTIHQWPATLVQPVGSPLSLECTVEGTSNPNLYWYRQAAGRGLQLLFYSVGIGQISSEVPQNLSASRPQDRQFILSSKKLLLSDSGFYLCAMSLSGNTIYFGEGSWLTVV.